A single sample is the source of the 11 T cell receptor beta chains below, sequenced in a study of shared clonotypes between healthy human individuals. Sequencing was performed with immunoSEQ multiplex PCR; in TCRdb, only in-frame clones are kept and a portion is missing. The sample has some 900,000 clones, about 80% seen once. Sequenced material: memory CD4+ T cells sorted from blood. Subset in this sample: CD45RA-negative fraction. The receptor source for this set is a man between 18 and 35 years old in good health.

CDR3 nucleotides: TGCGCCAGCAGTGTCGGGAGTTTGGAGACCCAGTACTTC. Its translation is CASSVGSLETQYF. The gene calls are TRBV10-2 and TRBJ2-5; maybe TRBD2 (6 bases). Germline loops: CDR1 WSHSY, CDR2 SAAADI. This CDR3 is built from 13 residues. The V gene lost 4 bases and the J gene lost 5 bases, with 11 bases spanning the gap.

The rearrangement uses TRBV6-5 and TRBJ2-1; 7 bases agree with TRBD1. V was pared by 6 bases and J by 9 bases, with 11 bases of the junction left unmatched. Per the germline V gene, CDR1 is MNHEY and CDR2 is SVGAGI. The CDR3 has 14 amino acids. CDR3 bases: TGTGCCAGCAGACTCCGACAGGGCCTCAGTGAGCAGTTCTTC. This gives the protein CASRLRQGLSEQFF.

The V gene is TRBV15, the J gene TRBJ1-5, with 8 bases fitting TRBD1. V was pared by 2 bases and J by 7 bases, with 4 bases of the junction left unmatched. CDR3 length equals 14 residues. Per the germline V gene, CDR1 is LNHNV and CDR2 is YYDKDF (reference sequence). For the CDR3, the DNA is TGTGCCACCAGCAGACAGGGGGCAAGCCAGCCCCAGCATTTT. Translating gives CATSRQGASQPQHF.

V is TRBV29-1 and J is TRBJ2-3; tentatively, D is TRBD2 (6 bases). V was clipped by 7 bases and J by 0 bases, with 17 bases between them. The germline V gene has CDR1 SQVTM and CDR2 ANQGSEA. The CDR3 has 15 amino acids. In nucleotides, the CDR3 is TGCAGCGCAAAGAGGGACGGGGGAAGCACAGATACGCAGTATTTT. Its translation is CSAKRDGGSTDTQYF.

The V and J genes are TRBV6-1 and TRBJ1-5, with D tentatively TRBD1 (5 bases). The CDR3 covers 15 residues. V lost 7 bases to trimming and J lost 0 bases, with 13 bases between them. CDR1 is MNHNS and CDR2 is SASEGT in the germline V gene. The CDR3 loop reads CASTRGGDSNQPQHF. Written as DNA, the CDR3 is TGTGCCAGCACAAGGGGAGGGGATAGCAATCAGCCCCAGCATTTT.

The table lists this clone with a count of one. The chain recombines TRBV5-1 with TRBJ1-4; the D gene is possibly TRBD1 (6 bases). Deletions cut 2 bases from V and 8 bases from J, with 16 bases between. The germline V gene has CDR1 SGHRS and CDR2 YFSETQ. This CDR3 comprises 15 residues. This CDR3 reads CASSFLGGDKEKLFF. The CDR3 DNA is TGCGCCAGCAGCTTTCTTGGGGGGGACAAAGAAAAACTGTTTTTT.

The chain's CDR3 is CASSHQTEDYEQYF. CDR3 coding DNA: TGTGCCAGCAGCCACCAAACGGAAGACTACGAGCAGTACTTC. The chain has TRBV9 and TRBJ2-7; D gene ambiguous. Germline V gene data show CDR1 as SGDLS and CDR2 as YYNGEE. The CDR3 spans 14 residues. V was pared by 4 bases and J by 3 bases, with 14 bases between.

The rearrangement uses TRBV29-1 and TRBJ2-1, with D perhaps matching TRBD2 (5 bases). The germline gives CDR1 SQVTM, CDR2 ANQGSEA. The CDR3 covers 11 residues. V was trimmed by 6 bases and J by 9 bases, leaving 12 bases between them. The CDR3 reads CSVLGAVEQFF. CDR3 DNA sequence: TGCAGCGTCCTGGGAGCGGTTGAGCAGTTCTTC.

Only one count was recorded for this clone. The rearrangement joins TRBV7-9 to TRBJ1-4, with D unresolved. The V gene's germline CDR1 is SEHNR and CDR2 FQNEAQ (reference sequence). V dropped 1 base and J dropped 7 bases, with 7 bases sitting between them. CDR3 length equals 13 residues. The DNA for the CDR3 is TGTGCCAGCAGCTTAGAATCTGGTGAAAAACTGTTTTTT. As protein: CASSLESGEKLFF.

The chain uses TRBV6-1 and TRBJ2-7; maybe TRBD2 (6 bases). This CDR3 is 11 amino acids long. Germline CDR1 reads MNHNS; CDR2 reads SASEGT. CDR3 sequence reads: CAARERDEQYF. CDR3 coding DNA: TGTGCGGCGCGGGAAAGAGACGAGCAGTACTTC.

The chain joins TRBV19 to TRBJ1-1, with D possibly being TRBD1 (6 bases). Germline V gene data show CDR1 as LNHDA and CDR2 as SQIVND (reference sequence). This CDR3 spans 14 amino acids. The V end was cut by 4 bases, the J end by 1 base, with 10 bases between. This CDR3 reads CASSKGGRNTEAFF. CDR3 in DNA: TGTGCCAGTAGTAAAGGGGGGCGGAACACTGAAGCTTTCTTT.